The 17 T cell receptor beta chains in this list originate from one sample, sequenced in a study of shared clonotypes between healthy human individuals (dated by TCRdb to the early 2020s). Receptor amplification or capture employed the immunoSEQ multiplex PCR assay. Entries here come from immuneACCESS through TCRdb and include only in-frame sequences with V and J called. Some clones fail to appear in such tables; in the studies checked, an unresolved V gene covers under half of the shortfall, and the cause of the remainder is unknown. For this sample there are roughly 2.2 million clones; 85% to 95% appear just once. The top ten hold 0.35% to 0.5% of the sample. Source material: naive CD4+ T cells from PBMCs. The sample's cell subset or site label, decoded: CD45RA+ positively selected. All receptors derive from a man between 18 and 35 years old in good health. Some clones in this sample may be carry-over from other donors' samples.

This chain uses TRBV28 with TRBJ1-2, with D unclear. V was cut by 8 bases and J by 11 bases, with 12 bases left in between. From germline, CDR1 is MDHEN and CDR2 SYDVKM. The CDR3 runs 10 residues. CDR3 nucleotide sequence: TGTGCCAGCTGGTCGGGTGAATACACCTTC. Its protein is CASWSGEYTF.

The rearrangement links TRBV4-3 to TRBJ1-1, with TRBD1 identical over 10 bases. J gave up 2 bases and V 1 base, and 4 bases lay outside the gene matches. Germline CDR1 LGHNA, CDR2 YSLEER. CDR3 length: 16 amino acids. CDR3 sequence: CASSQGRTGGNTEAFF. CDR3 sequence (DNA): TGCGCCAGCAGCCAAGGGAGGACAGGGGGAAACACTGAAGCTTTCTTT.

Details on this clone: This same CDR3 is encoded by further DNA sequences in the sample. The rearrangement uses TRBV5-1 and TRBJ2-5; no firm D call. This CDR3 has 13 residues. From germline, CDR1 is SGHRS and CDR2 YFSETQ. V gave up 0 bases and J gave up 5 bases, with 8 bases separating them. DNA of the CDR3: TGCGCCAGCAGCTTGGACATCGCGGAGACCCAGTACTTC. It yields the protein CASSLDIAETQYF.

V is TRBV6-1 and J is TRBJ1-2; D gene uncertain. The CDR3 is 13 residues long. V shed 10 bases and J shed 8 bases, with 20 bases lying between them. Germline-derived CDR1 and CDR2 are MNHNS and SASEGT. CDR3 region: CAIDQRRFWGYTF. The CDR3, as DNA: TGTGCCATCGACCAAAGACGGTTCTGGGGCTACACCTTC.

The V and J genes are TRBV5-4 and TRBJ1-5; tentatively, D is TRBD1 (5 bases). The CDR3 length is 14 residues. The V gene's germline CDR1 is SGHNT and CDR2 YYREEE (reference sequence). Between the trimmed V and J ends, which lost 4 bases and 4 bases, there was a span of 12 bases. The CDR3 sequence: CASSMGGENQPQHF. In DNA form, the CDR3 reads TGTGCCAGCAGCATGGGGGGAGAGAATCAGCCCCAGCATTTT.

This chain connects TRBV28 to TRBJ2-5, with 7 bases identical to TRBD1. V trimming: 7 bases; J trimming: 3 bases; junction bases outside the gene matches: 11. The CDR3 spans 15 residues. Looked up from germline, CDR1 is MDHEN and CDR2 is SYDVKM. CDR3: CASTLTGLGKETQYF. CDR3 sequence (DNA): TGTGCCAGCACCCTGACAGGGCTAGGTAAAGAGACCCAGTACTTC.

The chain has TRBV5-1 and TRBJ2-2, with no clear D. Germline V gene data show CDR1 as SGHRS and CDR2 as YFSETQ. V was cut by 0 bases and J by 4 bases, with 10 bases left in between. The CDR3 contains 15 residues. The DNA for the CDR3 is TGCGCCAGCAGCTTGGGTGACCCTCTCACCGGGGAGCTGTTTTTT. As protein: CASSLGDPLTGELFF.

This clone appeared a single time. The V gene is TRBV12-5, the J gene TRBJ1-2; D may be TRBD1 (5 bases). The CDR3 is 13 residues long. Germline lookup yields CDR1 LGHNT and CDR2 FRNRAP. Between the trimmed V and J ends, which lost 7 bases and 4 bases, there was a span of 13 bases. CDR3 sequence reads: CASAPGLFYGYTF. The CDR3 DNA sequence: TGTGCTAGTGCCCCGGGACTTTTCTATGGCTACACCTTC.

The chain joins TRBV5-4 to TRBJ1-6; D unresolved. The V and J ends lost 3 bases and 7 bases respectively, with 5 bases between them. The CDR3 covers 12 residues. CDR1 is SGHNT, CDR2 YYREEE, per germline (reference sequence). This chain's CDR3 is CASSSQNSPLHF. The CDR3 DNA sequence: TGTGCCAGCAGCTCCCAGAATTCACCCCTCCACTTT. The full variable domain, rest sourced from reference TRBV5-4 and TRBJ1-6, is ETGVTQSPTHLIKTRGQQVTLRCSSQSGHNTVSWYQQALGQGPQFIFQYYREEENGRGNFPPRFSGLQFPNYSSELNVNALELDDSALYLCASSSQNSPLHFGNGTRLTVT.

The chain recombines TRBV4-1 with TRBJ2-7; D unresolved. Per germline, CDR1 MGHRA and CDR2 YSYEKL. With 4 bases removed from V and 2 bases from J, the gap between germline ends came to 18 bases. The CDR3 is made up of 16 amino acids. The CDR3 nucleotides are TGCGCCAGCAGCCTATCCCTTAGTCGTCTCACCTACGAGCAGTACTTC. Translated, it gives CASSLSLSRLTYEQYF.

The chain employs TRBV5-1 and TRBJ1-1; D not certain. The V end lost 7 bases, the J end lost 0 bases, and 16 bases lay between the germline ends. The germline V gene encodes CDR1 SGHRS and CDR2 YFSETQ. The CDR3 length is 15 residues. For the CDR3, the DNA is TGCGCCAGCTCCCCGGACGGACTGATGAACACTGAAGCTTTCTTT. Amino acids: CASSPDGLMNTEAFF.

The chain uses TRBV6-1 and TRBJ1-5; D gene ambiguous. Per germline, CDR1 MNHNS and CDR2 SASEGT. V was shortened by 2 bases and J by 0 bases, with 17 bases between the two germline ends. The CDR3 has 18 amino acids. CDR3 in DNA: TGTGCCAGCAGTGAAAAGCGGAGCAGGAACTATAGCAATCAGCCCCAGCATTTT. This gives the protein CASSEKRSRNYSNQPQHF.

The J gene is TRBJ2-7, the V gene TRBV2, with TRBD2 as a possible D gene (7 bases). CDR3 length: 19 residues. Germline-derived CDR1 and CDR2 are SNHLY and FYNNEI. V lost 8 bases to trimming and J lost 1 base, with 30 bases between them. The CDR3 region is CASLRAGRGPTSLSYEQYF. The CDR3 DNA sequence: TGTGCCAGCCTTAGGGCTGGGCGGGGGCCGACATCTCTTTCCTACGAGCAGTACTTC.

The V call is TRBV9, the J call TRBJ2-1; perhaps D is TRBD1 or TRBD2 (5 bases each). With 5 bases removed from V and 3 bases from J, the gap between germline ends came to 15 bases. The germline gives CDR1 SGDLS, CDR2 YYNGEE. The CDR3 consists of 15 residues. Written as DNA, the CDR3 is TGTGCCAGCAGTGAGGGACCCCCTTTCTACAATGAGCAGTTCTTC. Residues: CASSEGPPFYNEQFF.

V usage is TRBV28 and J usage is TRBJ2-1; unclear D gene. V was cut by 7 bases and J by 8 bases, with 9 bases left in between. CDR3 length: 11 residues. The V gene's germline CDR1 is MDHEN and CDR2 SYDVKM. The CDR3 region has the DNA TGTGCCAGCAATTTTAGGGATGAGCAGTTCTTC. It specifies CASNFRDEQFF.

V usage is TRBV7-6 and J usage is TRBJ1-4, with TRBD1 matching over 8 bases. V dropped 5 bases and J dropped 3; count of bases not matched to a gene: 5. CDR1 and CDR2 (germline): SGHVS, FNYEAQ. The CDR3 covers 15 residues. For the CDR3, the DNA is TGTGCCAGCAGCACACGGACAGGGCCTAATGAAAAACTGTTTTTT. This encodes CASSTRTGPNEKLFF.

Details on this clone: Other DNA sequences of this sample code for an identical CDR3. This rearrangement joins TRBV28 to TRBJ2-7, with unresolved D. V gave up 5 bases and J gave up 4 bases, with 9 bases separating them. Germline assignment: CDR1 MDHEN and CDR2 SYDVKM. CDR3 size: 12 residues. In DNA form, the CDR3 reads TGTGCCAGCAGTCCGTACAGTTACGAGCAGTACTTC. Residues: CASSPYSYEQYF.